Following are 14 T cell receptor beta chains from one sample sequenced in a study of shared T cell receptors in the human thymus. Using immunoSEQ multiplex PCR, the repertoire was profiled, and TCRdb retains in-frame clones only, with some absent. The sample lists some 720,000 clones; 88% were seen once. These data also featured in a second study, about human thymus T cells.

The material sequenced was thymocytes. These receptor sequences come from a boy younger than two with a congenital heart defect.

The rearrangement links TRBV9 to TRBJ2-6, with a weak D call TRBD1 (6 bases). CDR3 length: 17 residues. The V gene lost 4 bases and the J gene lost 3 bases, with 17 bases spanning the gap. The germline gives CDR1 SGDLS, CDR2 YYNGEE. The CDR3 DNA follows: TGTGCCAGCAGCCTACTGACAGGCGCAAATGGGGCCAACGTCCTGACTTTC. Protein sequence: CASSLLTGANGANVLTF.

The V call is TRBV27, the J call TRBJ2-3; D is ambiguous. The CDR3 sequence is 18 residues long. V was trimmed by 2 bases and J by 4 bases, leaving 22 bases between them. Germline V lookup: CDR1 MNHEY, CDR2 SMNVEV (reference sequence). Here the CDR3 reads CASSLNPRGRMAPDTQYF. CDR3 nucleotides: TGTGCCAGCAGTTTAAACCCACGCGGCAGAATGGCGCCAGATACGCAGTATTTT.

CDR3 DNA: TGTGCCAGCAGCCAGCCGACTCCTTACACAGATACGCAGTATTTT. The encoded protein is CASSQPTPYTDTQYF. J is TRBJ2-3 and V is TRBV21-1; the listed D gene, TRBD2, was not tested against the DNA. TRBV21-1 corresponds to a pseudogene. The CDR3 is 15 amino acids.

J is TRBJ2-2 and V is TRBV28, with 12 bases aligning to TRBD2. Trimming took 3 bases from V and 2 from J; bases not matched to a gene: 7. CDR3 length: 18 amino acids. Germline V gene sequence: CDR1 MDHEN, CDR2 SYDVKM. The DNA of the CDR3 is TGTGCCAGCAGTTTTGTGACTAGCGGGAGACAAAACACCGGGGAGCTGTTTTTT. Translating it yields CASSFVTSGRQNTGELFF.

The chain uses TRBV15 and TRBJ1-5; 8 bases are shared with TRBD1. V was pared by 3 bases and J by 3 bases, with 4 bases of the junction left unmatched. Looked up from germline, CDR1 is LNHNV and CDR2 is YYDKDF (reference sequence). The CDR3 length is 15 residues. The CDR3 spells CATSRPDRVNQPQHF. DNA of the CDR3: TGTGCCACCAGCAGGCCGGACAGGGTCAATCAGCCCCAGCATTTT.

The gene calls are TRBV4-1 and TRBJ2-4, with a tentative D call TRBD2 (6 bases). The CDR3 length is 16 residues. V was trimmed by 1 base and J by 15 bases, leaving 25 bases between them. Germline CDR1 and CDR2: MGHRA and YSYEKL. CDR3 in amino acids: CASSQVEGPEIDCRYF. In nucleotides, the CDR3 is TGCGCCAGCAGCCAAGTGGAGGGCCCCGAGATCGATTGTAGGTACTTC.

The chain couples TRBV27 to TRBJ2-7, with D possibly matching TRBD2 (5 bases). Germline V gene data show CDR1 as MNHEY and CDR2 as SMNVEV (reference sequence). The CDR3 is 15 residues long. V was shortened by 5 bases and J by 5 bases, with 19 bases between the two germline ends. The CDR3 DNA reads TGTGCCAGCAGTCCTAGACCCGAGGGTCCTCACGAGCAGTACTTC. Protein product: CASSPRPEGPHEQYF.

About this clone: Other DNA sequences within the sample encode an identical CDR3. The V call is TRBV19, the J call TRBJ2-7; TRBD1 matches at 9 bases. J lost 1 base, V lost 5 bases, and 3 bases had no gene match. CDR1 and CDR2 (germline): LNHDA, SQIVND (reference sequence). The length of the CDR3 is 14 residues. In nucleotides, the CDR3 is TGTGCCAGTAGTTTGGACAGGGGTTCCTACGAGCAGTACTTC. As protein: CASSLDRGSYEQYF.

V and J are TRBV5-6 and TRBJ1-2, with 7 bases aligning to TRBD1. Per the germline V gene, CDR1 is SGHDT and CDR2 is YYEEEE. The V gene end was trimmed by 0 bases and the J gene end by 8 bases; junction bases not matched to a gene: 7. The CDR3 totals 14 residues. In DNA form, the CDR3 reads TGTGCCAGCAGCTTGGGTATTGTAGGGGGCGGCTACACCTTC. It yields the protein CASSLGIVGGGYTF. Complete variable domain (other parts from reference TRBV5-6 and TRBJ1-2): DAGVTQSPTHLIKTRGQQVTLRCSPKSGHDTVSWYQQALGQGPQFIFQYYEEEERQRGNFPDRFSGHQFPNYSSELNVNALLLGDSALYLCASSLGIVGGGYTFGSGTRLTVV.

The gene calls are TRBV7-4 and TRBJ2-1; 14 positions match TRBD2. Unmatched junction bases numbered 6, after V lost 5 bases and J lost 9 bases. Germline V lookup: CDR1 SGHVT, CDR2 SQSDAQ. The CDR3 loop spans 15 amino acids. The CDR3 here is CASSLGTSGRGEQFF. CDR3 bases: TGTGCCAGCAGCCTCGGGACTAGCGGGAGAGGTGAGCAGTTCTTC.

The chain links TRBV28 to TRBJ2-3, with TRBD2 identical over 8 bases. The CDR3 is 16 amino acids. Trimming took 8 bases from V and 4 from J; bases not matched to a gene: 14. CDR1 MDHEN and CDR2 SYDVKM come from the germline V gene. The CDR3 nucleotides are TGTGCCAGCGGGGGAGTAGCGGGACCCGCTGCAGATACGCAGTATTTT. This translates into CASGGVAGPAADTQYF. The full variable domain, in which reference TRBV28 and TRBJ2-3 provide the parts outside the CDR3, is DVKVTQSSRYLVKRTGEKVFLECVQDMDHENMFWYRQDPGLGLRLIYFSYDVKMKEKGDIPEGYSVSREKKERFSLILESASTNQTSMYLCASGGVAGPAADTQYFGPGTRLTVL.

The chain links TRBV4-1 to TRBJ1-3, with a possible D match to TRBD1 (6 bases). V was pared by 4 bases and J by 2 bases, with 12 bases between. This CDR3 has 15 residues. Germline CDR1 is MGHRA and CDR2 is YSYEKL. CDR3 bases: TGCGCCAGCAGCCTTGGGGGCTCTCCTGGAAACACCATATATTTT. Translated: CASSLGGSPGNTIYF.

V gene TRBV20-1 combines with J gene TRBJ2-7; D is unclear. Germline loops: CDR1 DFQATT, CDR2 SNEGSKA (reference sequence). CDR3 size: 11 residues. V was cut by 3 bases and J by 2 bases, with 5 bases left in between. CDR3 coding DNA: TGCAGTGCTAGTGGGCCCTACGAGCAGTACTTC. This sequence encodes CSASGPYEQYF.

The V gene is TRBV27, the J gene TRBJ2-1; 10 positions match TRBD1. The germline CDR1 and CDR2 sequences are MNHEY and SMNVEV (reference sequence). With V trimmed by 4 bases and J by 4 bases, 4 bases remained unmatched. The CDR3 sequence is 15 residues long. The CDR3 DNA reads TGTGCCAGCAGTTCGAGGACAGGGGGGTACAATGAGCAGTTCTTC. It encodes CASSSRTGGYNEQFF.